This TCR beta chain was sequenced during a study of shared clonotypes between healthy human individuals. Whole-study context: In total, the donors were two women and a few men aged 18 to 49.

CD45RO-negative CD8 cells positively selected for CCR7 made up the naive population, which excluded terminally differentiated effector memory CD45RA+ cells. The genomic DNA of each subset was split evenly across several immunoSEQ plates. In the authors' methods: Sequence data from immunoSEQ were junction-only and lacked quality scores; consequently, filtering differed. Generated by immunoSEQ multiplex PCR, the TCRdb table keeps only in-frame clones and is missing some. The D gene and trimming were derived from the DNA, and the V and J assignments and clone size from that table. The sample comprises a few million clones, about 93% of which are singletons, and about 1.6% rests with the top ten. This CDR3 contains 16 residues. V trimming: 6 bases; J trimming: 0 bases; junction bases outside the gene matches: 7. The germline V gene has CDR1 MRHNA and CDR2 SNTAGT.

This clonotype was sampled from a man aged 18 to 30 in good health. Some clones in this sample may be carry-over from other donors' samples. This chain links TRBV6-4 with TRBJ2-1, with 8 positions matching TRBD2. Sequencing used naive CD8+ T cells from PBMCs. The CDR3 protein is CASSRGLASSYNEQFF. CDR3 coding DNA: TGTGCCAGCAGCAGAGGACTAGCAAGCTCCTACAATGAGCAGTTCTTC.